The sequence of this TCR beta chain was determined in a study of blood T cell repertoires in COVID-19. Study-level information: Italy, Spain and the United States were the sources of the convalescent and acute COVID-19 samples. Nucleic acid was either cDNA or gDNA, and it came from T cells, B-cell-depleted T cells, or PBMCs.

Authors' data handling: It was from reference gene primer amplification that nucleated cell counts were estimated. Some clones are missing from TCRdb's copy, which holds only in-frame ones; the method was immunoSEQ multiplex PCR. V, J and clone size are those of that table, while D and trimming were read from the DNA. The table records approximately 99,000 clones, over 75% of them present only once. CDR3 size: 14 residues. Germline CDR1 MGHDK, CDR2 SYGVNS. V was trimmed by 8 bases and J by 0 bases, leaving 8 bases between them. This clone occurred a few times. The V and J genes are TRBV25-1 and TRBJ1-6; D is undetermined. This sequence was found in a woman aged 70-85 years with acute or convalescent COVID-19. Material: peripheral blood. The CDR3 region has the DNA TGTGCCAGCGGTTACAGCTCCTATAATTCACCCCTCCACTTT. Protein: CASGYSSYNSPLHF.